A selection of T cell receptor beta chains follows, all from one sample in a study of cytomegalovirus exposure and HLA in healthy donors. This table comes from immunoSEQ multiplex PCR, and its TCRdb copy is limited to in-frame clones, with some not included. This table lists approximately 130,000 clones. Sequenced material: PBMCs. The receptors originated from an older woman in good health and CMV-seronegative. CDR3s leave out the opening cysteine and the closing phenylalanine or tryptophan.

j_call cdr3_length v_call cdr3_aa
TRBJ2-7 11 TRBV27 ASSLQGAHGQY
TRBJ2-7 13 TRBV7-3 ASSLEGVPLLEQY
TRBJ2-1 16 TRBV7-9 ASSAGTSGRVSYNEQF
TRBJ2-2 12 TRBV25-1 ASAPGGASGELF
TRBJ2-2 14 TRBV7-6 ASSLQGTEVTGELF
TRBJ2-7 12 TRBV2 ASIGPDGQYEQY
TRBJ2-7 12 TRBV11-2 ASSNGAGVVEQY
TRBJ2-5 13 TRBV5-6 ASSAGAGGQETQY
TRBJ1-1 15 TRBV21-1 ASSVSRGGGGRTEAF
TRBJ2-1 13 TRBV5-1 ASSWIGGRDNEQF
TRBJ2-2 12 TRBV5-6 ATMALAGTGELF
TRBJ1-5 11 TRBV10-3 AGGGQVNQPQH
TRBJ1-2 13 TRBV7-3 ASSLMGQEDYGYT
TRBJ2-1 14 TRBV5-1 ASSPALGGAVNEQF
TRBJ1-4 11 TRBV7-9 ASSLQANEKLF
TRBJ2-2 14 TRBV19 ASSIAERGYTGELF